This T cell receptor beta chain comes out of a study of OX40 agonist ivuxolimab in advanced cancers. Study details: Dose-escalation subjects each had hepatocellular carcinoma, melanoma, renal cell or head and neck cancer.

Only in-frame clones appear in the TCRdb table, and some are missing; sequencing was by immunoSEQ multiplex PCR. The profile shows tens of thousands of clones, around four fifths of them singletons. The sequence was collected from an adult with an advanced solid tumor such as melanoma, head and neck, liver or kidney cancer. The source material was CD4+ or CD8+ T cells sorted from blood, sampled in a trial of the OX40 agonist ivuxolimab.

The CDR3 region is CASSVDPQVEAQYF. CDR3 DNA sequence: TGTGCCAGCAGCGTAGATCCACAGGTTGAGGCCCAGTACTTC. The chain links TRBV9 to TRBJ2-5; perhaps TRBD1 as D (5 bases). CDR3 length equals 14 residues. Germline CDR1 reads SGDLS; CDR2 reads YYNGEE. The V end lost 0 bases, the J end lost 9 bases, and 15 bases lay between the germline ends.